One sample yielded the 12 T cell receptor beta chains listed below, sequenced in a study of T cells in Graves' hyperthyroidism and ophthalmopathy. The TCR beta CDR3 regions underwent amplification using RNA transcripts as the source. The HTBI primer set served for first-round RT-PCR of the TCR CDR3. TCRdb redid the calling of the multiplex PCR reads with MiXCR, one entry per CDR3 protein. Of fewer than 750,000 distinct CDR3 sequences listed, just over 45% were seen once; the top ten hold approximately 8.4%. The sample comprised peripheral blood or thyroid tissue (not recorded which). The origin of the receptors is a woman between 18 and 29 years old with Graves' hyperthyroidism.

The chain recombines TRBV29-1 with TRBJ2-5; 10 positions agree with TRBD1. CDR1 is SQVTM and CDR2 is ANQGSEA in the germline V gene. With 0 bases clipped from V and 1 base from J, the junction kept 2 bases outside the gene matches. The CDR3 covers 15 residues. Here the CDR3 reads CSVEETGGLQETQYF. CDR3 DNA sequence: TGCAGCGTTGAAGAGACAGGGGGCCTCCAAGAGACCCAGTACTTC.

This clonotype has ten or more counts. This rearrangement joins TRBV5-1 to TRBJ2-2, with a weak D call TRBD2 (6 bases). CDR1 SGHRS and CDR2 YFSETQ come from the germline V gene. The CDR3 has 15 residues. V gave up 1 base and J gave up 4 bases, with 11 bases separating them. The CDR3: CASSLPGASTGELFF. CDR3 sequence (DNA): TGCGCCAGCAGCTTGCCGGGAGCGAGCACCGGGGAGCTGTTTTTT. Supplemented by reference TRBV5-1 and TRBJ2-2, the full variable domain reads KAGVTQTPRYLIKTRGQQVTLSCSPISGHRSVSWYQQTPGQGLQFLFEYFSETQRNKGNFPGRFSGRQFSNSRSEMNVSTLELGDSALYLCASSLPGASTGELFFGEGSRLTVL.

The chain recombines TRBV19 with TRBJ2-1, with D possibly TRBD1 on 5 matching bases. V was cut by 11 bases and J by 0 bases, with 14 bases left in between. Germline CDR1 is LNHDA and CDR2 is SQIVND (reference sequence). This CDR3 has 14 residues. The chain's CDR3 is CAGGRGSSYNEQFF. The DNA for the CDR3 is TGTGCCGGTGGTAGGGGAAGCTCCTACAATGAGCAGTTCTTC.

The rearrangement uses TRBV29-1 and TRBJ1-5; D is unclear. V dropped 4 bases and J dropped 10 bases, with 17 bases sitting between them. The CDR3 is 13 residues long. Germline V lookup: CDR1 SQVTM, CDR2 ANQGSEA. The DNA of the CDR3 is TGCAGCGTTGTTTCCGGGGAAGAAAAACCCCAGCATTTT. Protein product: CSVVSGEEKPQHF. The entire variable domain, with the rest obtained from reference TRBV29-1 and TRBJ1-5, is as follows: SAVISQKPSRDICQRGTSLTIQCQVDSQVTMMFWYRQQPGQSLTLIATANQGSEATYESGFVIDKFPISRPNLTFSTLTVSNMSPEDSSIYLCSVVSGEEKPQHFGDGTRLSIL.

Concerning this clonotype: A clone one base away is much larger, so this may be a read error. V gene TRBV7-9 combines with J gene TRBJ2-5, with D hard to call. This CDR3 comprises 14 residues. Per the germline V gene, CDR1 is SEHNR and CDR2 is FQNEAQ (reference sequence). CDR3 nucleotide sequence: TGTGCCGGCAGCTTAGATGGACCCCAAGAGACCCAGTACTTC. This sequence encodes CAGSLDGPQETQYF. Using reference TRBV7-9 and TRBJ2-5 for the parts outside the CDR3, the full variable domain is DTGVSQNPRHKITKRGQNVTFRCDPISEHNRLYWYRQTLGQGPEFLTYFQNEAQLEKSRLLSDRFSAERPKGSFSTLEIQRTEQGDSAMYLCAGSLDGPQETQYFGPGTRLLVL.

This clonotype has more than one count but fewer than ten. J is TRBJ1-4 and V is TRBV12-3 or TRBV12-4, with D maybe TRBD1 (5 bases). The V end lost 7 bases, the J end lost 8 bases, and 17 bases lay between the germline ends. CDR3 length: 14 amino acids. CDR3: CASTTLPGREKLFF. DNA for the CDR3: TGTGCCAGCACCACTCTCCCGGGGCGGGAAAAACTGTTTTTT.

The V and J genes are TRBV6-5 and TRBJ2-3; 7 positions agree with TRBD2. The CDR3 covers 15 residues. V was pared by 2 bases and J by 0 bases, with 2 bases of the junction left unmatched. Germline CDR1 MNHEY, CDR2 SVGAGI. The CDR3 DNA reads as TGTGCCAGCAGTTACCGGGGGGACAGCACAGATACGCAGTATTTT. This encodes CASSYRGDSTDTQYF.

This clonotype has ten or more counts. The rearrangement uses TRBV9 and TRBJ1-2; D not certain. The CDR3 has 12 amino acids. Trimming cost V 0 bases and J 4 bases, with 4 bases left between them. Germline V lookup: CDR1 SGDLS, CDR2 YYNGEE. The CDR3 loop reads CASSVAGYGYTF. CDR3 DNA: TGTGCCAGCAGCGTAGCCGGCTATGGCTACACCTTC.

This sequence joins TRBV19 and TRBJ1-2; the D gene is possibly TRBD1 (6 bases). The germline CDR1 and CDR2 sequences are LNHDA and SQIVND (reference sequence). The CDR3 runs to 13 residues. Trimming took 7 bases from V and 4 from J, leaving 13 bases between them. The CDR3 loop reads CASTLGGGYGYTF. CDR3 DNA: TGTGCCAGTACCCTAGGAGGGGGCTATGGCTACACCTTC.

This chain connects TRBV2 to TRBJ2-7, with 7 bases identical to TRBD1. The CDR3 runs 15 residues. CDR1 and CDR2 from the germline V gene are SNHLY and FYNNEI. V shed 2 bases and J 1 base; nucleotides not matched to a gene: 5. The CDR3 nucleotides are TGTGCCAGCAGTGAACGACAGGGTCGTTCCTACGAGCAGTACTTC. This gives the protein CASSERQGRSYEQYF.

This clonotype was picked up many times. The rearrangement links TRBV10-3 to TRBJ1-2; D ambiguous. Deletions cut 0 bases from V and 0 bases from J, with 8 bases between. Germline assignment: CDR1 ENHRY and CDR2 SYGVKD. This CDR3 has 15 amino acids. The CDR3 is CAISESGEPNYGYTF. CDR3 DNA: TGTGCCATCAGTGAGTCCGGAGAGCCTAACTATGGCTACACCTTC.

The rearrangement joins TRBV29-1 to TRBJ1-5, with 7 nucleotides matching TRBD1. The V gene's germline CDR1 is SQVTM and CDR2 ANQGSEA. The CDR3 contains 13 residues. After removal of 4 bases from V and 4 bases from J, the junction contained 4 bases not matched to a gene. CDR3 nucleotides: TGCAGCGTTGGACAGGGCCATAATCAGCCCCAGCATTTT. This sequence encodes CSVGQGHNQPQHF.